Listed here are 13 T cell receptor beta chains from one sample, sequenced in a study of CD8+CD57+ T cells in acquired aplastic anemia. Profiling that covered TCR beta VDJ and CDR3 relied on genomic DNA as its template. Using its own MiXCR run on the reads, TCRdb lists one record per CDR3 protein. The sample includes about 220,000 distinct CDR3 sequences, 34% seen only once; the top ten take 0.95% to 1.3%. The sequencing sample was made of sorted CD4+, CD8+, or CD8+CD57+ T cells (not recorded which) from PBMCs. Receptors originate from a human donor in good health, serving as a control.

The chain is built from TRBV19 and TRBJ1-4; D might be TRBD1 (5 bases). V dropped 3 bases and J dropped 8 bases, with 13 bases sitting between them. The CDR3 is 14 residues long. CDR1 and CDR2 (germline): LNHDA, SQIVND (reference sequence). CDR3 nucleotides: TGTGCCAGTAGTATTTGGGACCAACGGGAAAAACTGTTTTTT. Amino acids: CASSIWDQREKLFF.

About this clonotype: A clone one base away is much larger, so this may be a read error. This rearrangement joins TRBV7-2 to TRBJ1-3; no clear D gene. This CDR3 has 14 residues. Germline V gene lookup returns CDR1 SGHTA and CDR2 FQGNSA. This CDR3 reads CASSHQRAGNTMYF. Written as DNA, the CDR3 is TGTGCCAGCAGCCATCAAAGAGCCGGAAACACCATGTATTTT. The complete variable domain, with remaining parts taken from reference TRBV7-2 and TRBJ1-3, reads GAGVSQSPSNKVTEKGKDVELRCDPISGHTALYWYRQSLGQGLEFLIYFQGNSAPDKSGLPSDRFSAERTGGSVSTLTIQRTQQEDSAVYLCASSHQRAGNTMYFGEGSWLTVV.

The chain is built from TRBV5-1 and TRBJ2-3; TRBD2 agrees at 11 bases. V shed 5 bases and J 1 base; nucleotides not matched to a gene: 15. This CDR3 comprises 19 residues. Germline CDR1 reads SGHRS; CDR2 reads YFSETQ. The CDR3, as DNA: TGCGCCAGCAGAAGCGGGGGGACTAGCGGATTTGAGGGCACAGATACGCAGTATTTT. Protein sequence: CASRSGGTSGFEGTDTQYF.

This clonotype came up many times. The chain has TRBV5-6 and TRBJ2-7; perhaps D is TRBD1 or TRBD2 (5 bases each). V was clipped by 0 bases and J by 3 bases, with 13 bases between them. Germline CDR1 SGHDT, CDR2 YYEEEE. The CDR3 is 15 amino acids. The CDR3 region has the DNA TGTGCCAGCAGCTTGGCCCGGGGACCCCGCTACGAGCAGTACTTC. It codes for CASSLARGPRYEQYF.

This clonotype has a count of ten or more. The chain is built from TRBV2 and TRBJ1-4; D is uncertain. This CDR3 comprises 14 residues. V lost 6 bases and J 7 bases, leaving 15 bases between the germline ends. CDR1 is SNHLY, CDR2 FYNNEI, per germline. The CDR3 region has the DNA TGTGCCAGCAGGCGGGGAGGGTTTGGTGAAAAACTGTTTTTT. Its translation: CASRRGGFGEKLFF. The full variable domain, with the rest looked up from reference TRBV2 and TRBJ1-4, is EPEVTQTPSHQVTQMGQEVILRCVPISNHLYFYWYRQILGQKVEFLVSFYNNEISEKSEIFDDQFSVERPDGSNFTLKIRSTKLEDSAMYFCASRRGGFGEKLFFGSGTQLSVL.

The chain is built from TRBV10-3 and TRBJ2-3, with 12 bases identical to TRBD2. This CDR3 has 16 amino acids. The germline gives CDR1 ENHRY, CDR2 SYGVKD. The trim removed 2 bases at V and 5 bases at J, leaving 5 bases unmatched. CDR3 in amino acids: CAISEGLAGYGDTQYF. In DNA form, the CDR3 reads TGTGCCATCAGTGAGGGACTAGCGGGGTATGGAGATACGCAGTATTTT.

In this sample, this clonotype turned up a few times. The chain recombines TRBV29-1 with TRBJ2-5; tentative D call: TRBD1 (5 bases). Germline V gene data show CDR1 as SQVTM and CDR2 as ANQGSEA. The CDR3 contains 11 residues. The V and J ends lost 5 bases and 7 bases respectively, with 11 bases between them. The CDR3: CSVLTQGTQYF. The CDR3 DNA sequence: TGCAGCGTTTTAACCCAGGGGACCCAGTACTTC.

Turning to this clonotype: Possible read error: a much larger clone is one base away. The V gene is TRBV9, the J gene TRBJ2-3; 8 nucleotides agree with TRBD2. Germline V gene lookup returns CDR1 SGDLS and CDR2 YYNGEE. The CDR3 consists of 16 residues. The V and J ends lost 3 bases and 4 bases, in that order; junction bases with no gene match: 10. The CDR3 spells CASSARTSKRADTQYF. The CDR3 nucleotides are TGTGCCAGCAGCGCCCGGACTAGCAAGAGGGCAGATACGCAGTATTTT.

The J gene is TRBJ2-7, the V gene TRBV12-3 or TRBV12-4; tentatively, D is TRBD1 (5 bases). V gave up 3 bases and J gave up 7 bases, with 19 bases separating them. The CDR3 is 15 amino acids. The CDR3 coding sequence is TGTGCCAGCAGTTTTTCTCGGCAGGGTCCCGCGGAGCAGTACTTC. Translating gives CASSFSRQGPAEQYF.

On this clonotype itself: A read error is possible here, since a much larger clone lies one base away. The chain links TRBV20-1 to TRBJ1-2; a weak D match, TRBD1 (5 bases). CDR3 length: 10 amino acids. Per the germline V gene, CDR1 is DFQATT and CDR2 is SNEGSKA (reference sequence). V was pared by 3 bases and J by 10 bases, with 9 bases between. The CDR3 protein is CSASARDYTF. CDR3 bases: TGCAGTGCTAGTGCCAGGGACTACACCTTC.

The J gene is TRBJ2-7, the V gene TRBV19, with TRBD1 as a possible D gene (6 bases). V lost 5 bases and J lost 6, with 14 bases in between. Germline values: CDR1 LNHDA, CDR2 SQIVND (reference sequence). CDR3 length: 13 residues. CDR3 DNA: TGTGCCAGTAGTCCTGGGATGGGGGCCGAGCAGTACTTC. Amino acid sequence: CASSPGMGAEQYF.

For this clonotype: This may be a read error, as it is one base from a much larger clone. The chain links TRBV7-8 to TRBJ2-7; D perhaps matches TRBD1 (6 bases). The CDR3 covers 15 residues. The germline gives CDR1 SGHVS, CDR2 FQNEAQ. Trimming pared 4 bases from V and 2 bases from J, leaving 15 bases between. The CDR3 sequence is CASSSWRTVPYEQYF. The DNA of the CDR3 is TGTGCCAGCAGCTCCTGGCGGACAGTCCCCTACGAGCAGTACTTC. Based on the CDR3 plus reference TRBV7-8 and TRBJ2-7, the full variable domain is GAGVSQSPRYKVAKRGQDVALRCDPISGHVSLFWYQQALGQGPEFLTYFQNEAQLDKSGLPSDRFFAERPEGSVSTLKIQRTQQEDSAVYLCASSSWRTVPYEQYFGPGTRLTVT.

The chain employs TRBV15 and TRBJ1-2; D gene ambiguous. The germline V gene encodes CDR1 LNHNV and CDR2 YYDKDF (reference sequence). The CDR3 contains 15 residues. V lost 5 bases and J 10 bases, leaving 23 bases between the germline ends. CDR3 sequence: CATSGPFEPAAAYTF. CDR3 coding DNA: TGTGCCACCAGCGGACCCTTTGAGCCAGCCGCGGCCTACACCTTC.